This TCR beta chain was profiled in a study of technical replicates of blood from a handful of donors. This CDR3 spans 15 amino acids. V lost 7 bases, J lost 3 bases, and 11 bases stayed unmatched. Per germline, CDR1 SGHVS and CDR2 FNYEAQ. Some clones are missing from TCRdb's copy, which holds only in-frame ones; the method was immunoSEQ multiplex PCR. The data contain tens of thousands of clones, around 94% of them singletons. This clone appeared a single time. The V gene is TRBV7-6, the J gene TRBJ2-5; 7 bases map to TRBD1. This TCR came from a human donor in good health. Some clones in this sample may be carry-over from other donors' samples. The sequencing sample was made of PBMCs. The CDR3 loop reads CASTPPRTGEETQYF. CDR3 nucleotides: TGTGCCAGCACCCCCCCCCGCACAGGGGAAGAGACCCAGTACTTC.